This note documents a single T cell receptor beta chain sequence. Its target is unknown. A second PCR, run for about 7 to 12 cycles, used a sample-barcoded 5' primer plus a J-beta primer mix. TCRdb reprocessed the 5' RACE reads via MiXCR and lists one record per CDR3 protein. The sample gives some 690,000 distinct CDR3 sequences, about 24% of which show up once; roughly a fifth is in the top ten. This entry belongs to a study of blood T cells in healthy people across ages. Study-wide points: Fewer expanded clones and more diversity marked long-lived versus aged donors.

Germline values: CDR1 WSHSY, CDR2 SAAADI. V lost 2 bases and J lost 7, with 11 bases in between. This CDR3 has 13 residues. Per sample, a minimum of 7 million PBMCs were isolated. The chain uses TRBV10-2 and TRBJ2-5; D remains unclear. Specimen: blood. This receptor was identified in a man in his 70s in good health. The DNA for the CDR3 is TGCGCCAGCAGTGAGCGGGTTGTGGGGACCCAGTACTTC. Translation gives CASSERVVGTQYF.